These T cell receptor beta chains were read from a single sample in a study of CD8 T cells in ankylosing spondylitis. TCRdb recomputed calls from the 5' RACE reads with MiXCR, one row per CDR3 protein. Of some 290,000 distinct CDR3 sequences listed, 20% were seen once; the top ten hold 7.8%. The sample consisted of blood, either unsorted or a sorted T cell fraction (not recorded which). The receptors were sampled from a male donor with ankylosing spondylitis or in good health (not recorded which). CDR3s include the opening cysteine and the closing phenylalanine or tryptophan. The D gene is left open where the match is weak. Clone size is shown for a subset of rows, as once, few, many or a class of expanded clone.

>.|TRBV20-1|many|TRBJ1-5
CSVRRGNGNQPQHF
TGCAGTGTGCGCAGGGGAAATGGCAATCAGCCCCAGCATTTT
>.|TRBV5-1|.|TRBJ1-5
CASSQTGSQPQHF
TGCGCCAGCAGCCAAACAGGGAGCCAGCCCCAGCATTTT
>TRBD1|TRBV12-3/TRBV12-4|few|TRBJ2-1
CASSLGTGVFF
TGTGCCAGCAGTTTAGGGACAGGGGTGTTCTTC
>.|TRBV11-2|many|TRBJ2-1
CASSSEVYNEQFF
TGTGCCAGCAGCTCTGAGGTTTACAATGAGCAGTTCTTC
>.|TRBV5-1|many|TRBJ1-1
CASSPGTGMNTEAFF
TGCGCCAGCAGCCCGGGGACGGGAATGAACACTGAAGCTTTCTTT
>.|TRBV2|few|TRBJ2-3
CASSEVTSRPNTDTQYF
TGTGCCAGCAGTGAGGTGACAAGTCGTCCGAACACAGATACGCAGTATTTT
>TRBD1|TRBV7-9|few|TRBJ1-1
CASSAHTGGRSEAFF
TGTGCCAGCAGCGCCCATACAGGGGGAAGGTCTGAAGCTTTCTTT
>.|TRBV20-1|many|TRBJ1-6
CSARWENNSPLHF
TGCAGTGCTAGATGGGAAAATAATTCACCCCTCCACTTT
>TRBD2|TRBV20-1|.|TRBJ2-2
CSARDLGGRANTGELFF
TGCAGTGCTAGAGACCTCGGCGGGAGGGCGAACACCGGGGAGCTGTTTTTT
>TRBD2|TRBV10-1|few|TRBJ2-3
CASSTGLGSDTQYF
TGCGCCAGCAGTACTGGACTAGGATCAGATACGCAGTATTTT
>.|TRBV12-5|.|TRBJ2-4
CASPWGTLNIQYF
TGTGCTAGTCCATGGGGCACCCTGAACATTCAGTACTTC
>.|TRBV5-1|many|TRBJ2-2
CASSSQGNTGELFF
TGTGCCAGCAGCTCACAGGGGAACACCGGGGAGCTGTTTTTT
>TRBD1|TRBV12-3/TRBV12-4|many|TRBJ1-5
CASSRRQGAAQPQHF
TGTGCCAGCTCGAGGAGACAGGGGGCCGCTCAGCCCCAGCATTTT
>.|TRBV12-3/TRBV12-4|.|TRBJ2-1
CASSPRGAGTYNEQFF
TGTGCCAGCAGTCCTCGAGGGGCTGGGACCTACAATGAGCAGTTCTTC
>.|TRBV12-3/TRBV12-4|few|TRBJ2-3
CASTEGTTALTQYF
TGTGCCAGCACCGAGGGAACTACCGCCCTTACGCAGTATTTT
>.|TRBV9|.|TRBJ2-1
CASSVGTSAVYEQFF
TGTGCCAGCAGCGTCGGGACGTCTGCCGTTTATGAGCAGTTCTTC
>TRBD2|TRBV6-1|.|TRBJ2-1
CASSVGRAEQFF
TGTGCCAGCAGTGTGGGGAGGGCAGAGCAGTTCTTC
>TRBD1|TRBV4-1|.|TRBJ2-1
CASSQEGQYDEQFF
TGCGCCAGCAGCCAAGAGGGACAGTACGATGAGCAGTTCTTC
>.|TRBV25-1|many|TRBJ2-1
CASSELGRGNEQFF
TGTGCCAGCAGTGAACTGGGGAGAGGGAATGAGCAGTTCTTC
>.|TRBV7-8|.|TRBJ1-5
CASSSRRSNQPQHF
TGTGCCAGCAGCTCAAGACGGAGCAATCAGCCCCAGCATTTT
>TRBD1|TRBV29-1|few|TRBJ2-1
CSGGQGSLDNEQFF
TGCAGTGGCGGACAGGGATCTTTAGACAATGAGCAGTTCTTC
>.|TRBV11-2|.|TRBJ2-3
CASSLGRRESTDTQYF
TGTGCCAGCAGCTTAGGTCGCAGGGAGAGCACAGATACGCAGTATTTT
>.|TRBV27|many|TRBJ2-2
CASSKVSDTGELFF
TGTGCCAGCAGTAAGGTATCTGACACCGGGGAGCTGTTTTTT
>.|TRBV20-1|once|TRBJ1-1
CSARWGVNTEAFF
TGCAGTGCTAGATGGGGGGTGAACACTGAAGCTTTCTTT
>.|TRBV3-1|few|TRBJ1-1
CASSQDYNANTEAFF
TGTGCCAGCAGCCAAGATTACAATGCTAACACTGAAGCTTTCTTT
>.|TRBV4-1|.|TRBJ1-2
CASSQAQAYGYTF
TGCGCCAGCAGCCAAGCACAGGCCTATGGCTACACCTTC
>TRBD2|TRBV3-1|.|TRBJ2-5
CASSPGTSGSGETQYF
TGTGCCAGCAGCCCCGGGACTAGCGGGAGTGGTGAGACCCAGTACTTC
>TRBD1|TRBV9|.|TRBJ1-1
CASSAGGGMNTEAFF
TGTGCCAGCAGCGCAGGGGGGGGAATGAACACTGAAGCTTTCTTT
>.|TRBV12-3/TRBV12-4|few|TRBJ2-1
CASRGGGGSYNEQFF
TGTGCCAGCAGAGGCGGCGGAGGCTCTTACAATGAGCAGTTCTTC
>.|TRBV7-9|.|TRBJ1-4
CASSLDLAPSNEKLFF
TGTGCCAGCAGCTTAGATCTGGCACCCTCTAATGAAAAACTGTTTTTT
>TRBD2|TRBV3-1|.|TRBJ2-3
CATSEARSSGAEATQYF
TGTGCCACCAGCGAAGCCCGGTCTAGCGGGGCCGAGGCCACGCAGTATTTT
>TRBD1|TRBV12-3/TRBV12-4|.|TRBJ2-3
CASSLDRGPGFSTDTQYF
TGTGCCAGCAGCTTGGACAGGGGCCCAGGATTTAGCACAGATACGCAGTATTTT
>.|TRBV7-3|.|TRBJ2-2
CASSLWETTDTGELFF
TGTGCCAGCAGCTTATGGGAAACAACGGACACCGGGGAGCTGTTTTTT
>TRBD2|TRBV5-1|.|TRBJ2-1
CASSLRTSGVYNEQFF
TGCGCCAGCAGCTTGAGGACTAGCGGGGTTTACAATGAGCAGTTCTTC
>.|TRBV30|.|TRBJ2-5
CAWSRGSRETQYF
TGTGCCTGGAGTCGAGGGAGTCGGGAGACCCAGTACTTC
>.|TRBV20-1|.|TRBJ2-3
CSWGQRGGGTDTQYF
TGCAGTTGGGGCCAGCGCGGGGGCGGCACAGATACGCAGTATTTT
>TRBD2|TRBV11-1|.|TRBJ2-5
CASSPVLGLAGSKETQYF
TGTGCCAGCAGCCCAGTTCTGGGACTAGCGGGCTCTAAAGAGACCCAGTACTTC
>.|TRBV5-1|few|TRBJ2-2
CASTLNRDHPAAELFF
TGCGCCAGCACCTTAAACCGGGACCATCCAGCCGCGGAGCTGTTTTTT
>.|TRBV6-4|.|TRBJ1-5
CASSPSAGFGQPQHF
TGTGCCAGCAGTCCCTCCGCAGGGTTCGGTCAGCCCCAGCATTTT
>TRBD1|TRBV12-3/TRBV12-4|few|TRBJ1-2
CASSPGTVGYGYTF
TGTGCCAGCAGCCCTGGGACAGTAGGCTATGGCTACACCTTC
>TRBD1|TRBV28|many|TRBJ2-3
CASSSTGGGTDTQYF
TGTGCCAGCAGTTCGACAGGGGGAGGCACAGATACGCAGTATTTT
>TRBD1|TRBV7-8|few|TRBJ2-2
CASSLRTGGWFTGELFF
TGTGCCAGCAGCTTAAGGACAGGGGGATGGTTCACCGGGGAGCTGTTTTTT
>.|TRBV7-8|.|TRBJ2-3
CASSLMAITDTQYF
TGTGCCAGCAGCTTAATGGCCATCACAGATACGCAGTATTTT
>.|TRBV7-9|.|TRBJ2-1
CASSKDSGRSYNEQFF
TGTGCCAGCAGCAAAGACAGCGGTCGCTCCTACAATGAGCAGTTCTTC
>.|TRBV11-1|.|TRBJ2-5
CASRNTQYF
TGTGCCAGCAGAAATACCCAGTACTTC
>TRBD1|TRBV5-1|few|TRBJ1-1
CASSLRAGGILGTEAFF
TGCGCCAGCAGCTTGCGGGCAGGGGGCATCCTGGGCACTGAAGCTTTCTTT
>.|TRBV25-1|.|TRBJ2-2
CASSDPRTTGELFF
TGTGCCAGCAGTGACCCTCGGACCACCGGGGAGCTGTTTTTT
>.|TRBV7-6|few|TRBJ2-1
CASSPMYSSYNEQFF
TGTGCCAGCAGCCCAATGTACAGTTCCTACAATGAGCAGTTCTTC
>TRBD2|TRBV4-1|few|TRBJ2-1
CASSQWDTSGSSHNEQFF
TGCGCCAGCAGCCAATGGGACACTAGCGGGAGTTCCCACAATGAGCAGTTCTTC
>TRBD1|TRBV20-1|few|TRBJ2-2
CSAPDRATTGELFF
TGCAGTGCTCCGGACAGGGCAACTACCGGGGAGCTGTTTTTT
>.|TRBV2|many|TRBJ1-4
CASRPPGGPNEKLFF
TGTGCCAGCAGGCCCCCCGGGGGACCTAATGAAAAACTGTTTTTT
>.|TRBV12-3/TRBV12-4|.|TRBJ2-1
CASSFNLGNEQFF
TGTGCCAGCAGTTTCAACCTAGGGAACGAGCAGTTCTTC
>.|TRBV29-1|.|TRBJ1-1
CSVDERLNTEAFF
TGCAGCGTTGATGAACGCTTGAACACTGAAGCTTTCTTT
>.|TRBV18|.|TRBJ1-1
CASSPSGISEALF
TGTGCCAGCTCACCATCCGGGATTTCTGAAGCTCTCTTT
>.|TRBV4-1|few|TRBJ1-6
CASSQEQGRNSPLHF
TGCGCCAGCAGCCAAGAGCAGGGAAGGAATTCACCCCTCCACTTT
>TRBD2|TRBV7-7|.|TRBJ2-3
CASSLLAGGSDTQYF
TGTGCTAGCAGCTTATTAGCGGGGGGATCAGATACGCAGTATTTT
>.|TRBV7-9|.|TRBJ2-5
CASSPQGEKETQYF
TGTGCCAGCAGCCCACAGGGTGAAAAAGAGACCCAGTACTTC